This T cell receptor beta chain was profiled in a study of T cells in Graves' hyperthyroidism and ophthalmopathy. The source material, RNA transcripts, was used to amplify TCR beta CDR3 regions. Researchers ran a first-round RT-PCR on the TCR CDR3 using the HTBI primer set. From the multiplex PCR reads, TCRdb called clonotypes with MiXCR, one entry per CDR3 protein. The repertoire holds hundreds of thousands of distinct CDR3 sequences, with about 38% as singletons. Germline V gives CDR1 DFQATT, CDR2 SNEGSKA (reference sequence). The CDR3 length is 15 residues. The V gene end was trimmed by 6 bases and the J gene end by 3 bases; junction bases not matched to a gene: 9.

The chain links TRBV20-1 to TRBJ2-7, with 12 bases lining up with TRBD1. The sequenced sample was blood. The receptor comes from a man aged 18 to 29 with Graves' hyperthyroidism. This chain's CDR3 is CSASPGTGGVYEQYF. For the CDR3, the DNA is TGCAGTGCGTCCCCCGGGACAGGGGGCGTCTACGAGCAGTACTTC.